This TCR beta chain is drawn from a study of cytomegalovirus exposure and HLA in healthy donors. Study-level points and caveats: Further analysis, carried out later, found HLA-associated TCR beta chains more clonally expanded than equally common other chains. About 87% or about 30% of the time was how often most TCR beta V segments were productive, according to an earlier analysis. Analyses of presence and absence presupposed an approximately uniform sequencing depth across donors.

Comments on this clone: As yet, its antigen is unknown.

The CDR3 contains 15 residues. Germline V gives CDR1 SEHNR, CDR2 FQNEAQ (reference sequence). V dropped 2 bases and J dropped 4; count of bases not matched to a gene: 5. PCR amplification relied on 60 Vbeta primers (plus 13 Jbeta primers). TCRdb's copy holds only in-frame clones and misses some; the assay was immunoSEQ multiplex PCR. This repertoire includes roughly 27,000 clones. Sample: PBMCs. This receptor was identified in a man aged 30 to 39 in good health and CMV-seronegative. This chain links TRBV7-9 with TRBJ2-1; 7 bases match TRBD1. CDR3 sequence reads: CASSLLGQPYNEQFF. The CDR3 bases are TGTGCCAGCAGCTTACTGGGACAGCCGTACAATGAGCAGTTCTTC.